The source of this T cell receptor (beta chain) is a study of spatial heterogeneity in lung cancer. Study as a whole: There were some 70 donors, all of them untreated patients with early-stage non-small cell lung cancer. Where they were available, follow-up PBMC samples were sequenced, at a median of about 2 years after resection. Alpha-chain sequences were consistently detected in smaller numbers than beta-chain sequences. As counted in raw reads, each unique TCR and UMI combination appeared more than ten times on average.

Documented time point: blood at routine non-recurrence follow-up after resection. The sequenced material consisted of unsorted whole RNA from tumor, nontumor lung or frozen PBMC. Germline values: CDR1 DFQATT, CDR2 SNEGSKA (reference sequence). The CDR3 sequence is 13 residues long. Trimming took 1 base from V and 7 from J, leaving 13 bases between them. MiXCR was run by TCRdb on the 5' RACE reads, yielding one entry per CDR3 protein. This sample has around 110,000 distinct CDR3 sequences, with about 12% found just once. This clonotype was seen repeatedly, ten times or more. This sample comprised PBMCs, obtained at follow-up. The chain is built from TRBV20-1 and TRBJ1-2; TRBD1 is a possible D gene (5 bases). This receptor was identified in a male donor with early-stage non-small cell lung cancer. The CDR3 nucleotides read TGCAGTGCTAGAGTAGGGGCAGCTTCTGGCTACACCTTC. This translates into CSARVGAASGYTF.